This T cell receptor beta chain was profiled in a study of post-analysis software for immune sequencing data. As for this clonotype: Its antigen remains unidentified.

TCR beta libraries were prepared from cDNA with unique molecular identifiers. TCRdb independently ran MiXCR on the PCR reads; one entry per CDR3 protein. The sample gives hundreds of thousands of distinct CDR3 sequences, about 32% of which show up once; about 0.5% is in the top ten. Per the germline V gene, CDR1 is SNHLY and CDR2 is FYNNEI. The CDR3 extends over 17 amino acids. V lost 4 bases and J lost 6; bases outside the gene matches: 13. Study findings and constraints: There was significantly lower normalized Chao1 diversity in multiple sclerosis patients than in controls. Strong co-clustering by F measure linked samples that shared a preparation batch. Higher frequency in patients than in controls was seen for about five TRBV segments, with TRBV5-6, TRBV5-1 and TRBV20-1 among them.

The receptor was derived from a girl aged 10 to 17 with multiple sclerosis. The sequenced sample consisted of blood. The chain couples TRBV2 to TRBJ2-1; 9 nucleotides agree with TRBD2. The CDR3 bases are TGTGCCAGCAGTGGGGCTAGCGGGGTACTCCCCATCAATGAGCAGTTCTTC. Protein product: CASSGASGVLPINEQFF. The complete variable domain, with remaining parts taken from reference TRBV2 and TRBJ2-1, reads EPEVTQTPSHQVTQMGQEVILRCVPISNHLYFYWYRQILGQKVEFLVSFYNNEISEKSEIFDDQFSVERPDGSNFTLKIRSTKLEDSAMYFCASSGASGVLPINEQFFGPGTRLTVL.